This T cell receptor (beta chain) was recovered during a study of blood T cell repertoires in COVID-19. As for the study in general: The United States, Italy and Spain provided the acute and convalescent COVID-19 samples.

The J segment lost 4 bases and the V segment lost 5 bases, leaving 8 bases of the junction unmatched. The CDR3 spans 16 residues. Germline V gene sequence: CDR1 SGHTA, CDR2 FQGNSA. The method was immunoSEQ multiplex PCR; TCRdb's version includes in-frame clones alone and lacks a portion of them. This table holds over 200,000 clones, under 90% found once. Sequencing input: peripheral blood. This clonotype was obtained from a woman of 80 years or more with active or convalescent COVID-19. The J gene is TRBJ1-2, the V gene TRBV7-2, with 12 bases matching TRBD1. The CDR3 bases are TGTGCCAGCAGCCTTGGGACAGGGGGCGGCGGCTATGGCTACACCTTC. It specifies CASSLGTGGGGYGYTF. The full variable domain, in which reference TRBV7-2 and TRBJ1-2 provide the parts outside the CDR3, is GAGVSQSPSNKVTEKGKDVELRCDPISGHTALYWYRQSLGQGLEFLIYFQGNSAPDKSGLPSDRFSAERTGGSVSTLTIQRTQQEDSAVYLCASSLGTGGGGYGYTFGSGTRLTVV.